The source of this T cell receptor (beta chain) is a study of cytomegalovirus exposure and HLA in healthy donors. V dropped 7 bases and J dropped 7 bases, with 17 bases sitting between them. CDR1 is MDHEN and CDR2 is SYDVKM in the germline V gene. This CDR3 is built from 14 residues. Notes on this clone: Its specificity is not known.

PCR involved 60 Vbeta and 13 Jbeta primers. The method was immunoSEQ multiplex PCR; TCRdb's version includes in-frame clones alone and lacks a portion of them. The table lists fewer than 250,000 clones, about 79% of them singletons. Study findings and constraints: Versus the approximately 700-donor mean, an Asian-associated ancestry cluster reportedly showed fewer N-insertions in a later analysis. According to a later analysis, most TCR beta chains associated with CMV appeared HLA-restricted.

This sequence was found in a young man in good health and CMV-seronegative. The sample was PBMCs. J is TRBJ1-5 and V is TRBV28; D is perhaps TRBD1 (5 bases). DNA for the CDR3: TGTGCCAGCAAGCCCACAGGTGATGGGCAGCCCCAGCATTTT. Protein product: CASKPTGDGQPQHF.